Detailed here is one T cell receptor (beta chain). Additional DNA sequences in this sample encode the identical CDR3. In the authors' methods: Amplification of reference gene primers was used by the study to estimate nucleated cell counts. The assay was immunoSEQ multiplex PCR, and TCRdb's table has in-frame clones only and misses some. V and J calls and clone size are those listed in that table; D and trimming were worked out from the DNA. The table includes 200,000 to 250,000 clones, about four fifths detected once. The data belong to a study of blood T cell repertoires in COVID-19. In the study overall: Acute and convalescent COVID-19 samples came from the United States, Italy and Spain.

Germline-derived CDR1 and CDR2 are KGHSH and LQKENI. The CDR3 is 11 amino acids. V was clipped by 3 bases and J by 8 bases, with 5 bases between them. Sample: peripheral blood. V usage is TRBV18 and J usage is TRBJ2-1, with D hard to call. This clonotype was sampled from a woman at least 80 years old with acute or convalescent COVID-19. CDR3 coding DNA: TGTGCCAGCTCACCCCGGGATGAGCAGTTCTTC. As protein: CASSPRDEQFF.